These T cell receptor beta chains were read from a single sample in a study of metastatic and nonmetastatic thyroid tumors. MiXCR re-clonotyped the PCR reads for TCRdb. The repertoire holds almost 35,000 clones, with less than 20% as singletons. The specimen was blood. These receptors all stem from a female donor with papillary thyroid cancer or a benign thyroid nodule (not recorded which). Some clones in this sample may be carry-over from other donors' samples. Each CDR3 is given with its conserved first and last residue. Clone sizes are given selectively: once, few, many, or a class where the clone is expanded.

j_call	v_call	clone_size	cdr3_aa
TRBJ2-3	TRBV4-1	many	CASSQVSASTDTQYF
TRBJ2-2	TRBV6-4	many	CASSGDYTGELFF
TRBJ1-2	TRBV6-6	.	CASSYSRESVYGYTF
TRBJ1-1	TRBV29-1	many	CSVCTTEAFF
TRBJ2-5	TRBV6-1	many	CASSLNRAETQYF
TRBJ1-1	TRBV7-2	many	CASSPQPTNTEAFF
TRBJ2-7	TRBV19	many	CASSIGPASAYEQYF
TRBJ1-2	TRBV19	many	CASSSGTATWGYTF
TRBJ2-7	TRBV5-4	many	CASSLKEGTGRNEQYF
TRBJ2-7	TRBV5-1	many	CASSPGRISYEQYF
TRBJ2-7	TRBV6-1	.	CASSEAGGRAEQYF
TRBJ1-2	TRBV19	medium-sized	CASRRDEANYGYTF
TRBJ2-5	TRBV7-2	many	CASSLQFFVGGPETQYF
TRBJ1-6	TRBV6-1	.	CATNPRHDSSPLHF
TRBJ2-3	TRBV6-1	many	CASSEGPGQGTDTQYF
TRBJ2-7	TRBV25-1	.	CASSDKTGPNRTGGYEQYF